A single sample is the source of the 30 T cell receptor beta chains below, sequenced in a study of a mutant IDH1 vaccine in newly diagnosed glioma. Sequencing used immunoSEQ multiplex PCR; TCRdb keeps in-frame clones, though not all of them. This sample has some 50,000 clones, with around 84% found just once. Which antigens these TCRs recognize remains unknown. Time point: week 47, end of study. Every single dose of the vaccine, 300 ug of mutant IDH1 20-mer peptide, came with topical imiquimod. The sample here was PBMCs, taken from a glioma patient whose treatment included an IDH1 peptide vaccine. The receptors originated from a woman aged 25-40 years with glioma. Some clones in this sample may be carry-over from other donors' samples.

V gene TRBV6-5 combines with J gene TRBJ2-5; D gene unclear. CDR1 MNHEY and CDR2 SVGAGI come from the germline V gene. The CDR3 runs to 13 residues. Trimming shortened V by 7 bases and J by 3 bases, and 12 bases separated the two germline ends. CDR3 amino acids: CASTEGRKETQYF. CDR3 bases: TGTGCCAGCACTGAAGGAAGAAAAGAGACCCAGTACTTC.

The chain combines TRBV2 with TRBJ1-2; D is ambiguous. V was shortened by 5 bases and J by 12 bases, with 13 bases between the two germline ends. Germline V gene sequence: CDR1 SNHLY, CDR2 FYNNEI. The CDR3 runs to 11 residues. CDR3 in amino acids: CASSLVGRDTF. In DNA, the CDR3 is TGTGCCAGCAGTCTTGTTGGGAGGGACACCTTC.

The chain links TRBV6-5 to TRBJ2-7; D is possibly TRBD1 (5 bases). Germline CDR1 MNHEY, CDR2 SVGAGI. Trimming pared 5 bases from V and 4 bases from J, leaving 18 bases between. CDR3 length: 15 amino acids. The chain's CDR3 is CASSRREVETYEQYF. The DNA for the CDR3 is TGTGCCAGCAGTCGCAGGGAAGTAGAGACATACGAGCAGTACTTC.

This clone was counted once. CDR3 nucleotide sequence: TGTGCCAGCAGCCAAGATACTTGGGGACACAAAGAGACCCAGTACTTC. It encodes CASSQDTWGHKETQYF. The chain links TRBV14 to TRBJ2-5, with a tentative D call TRBD1 (6 bases). The CDR3 contains 16 residues. Trimming cost V 0 bases and J 3 bases, with 14 bases left between them. The germline CDR1 and CDR2 sequences are SGHDN and FVKESK.

J is TRBJ1-1 and V is TRBV5-6, with unresolved D. The CDR3 loop spans 13 amino acids. Germline assignment: CDR1 SGHDT and CDR2 YYEEEE. Trimming took 2 bases from V and 4 from J, leaving 9 bases between them. For the CDR3, the DNA is TGTGCCAGCAGCTTAGGAGCGGGCACTGAAGCTTTCTTT. It encodes CASSLGAGTEAFF. Filled out from reference TRBV5-6 and TRBJ1-1, the complete variable domain reads DAGVTQSPTHLIKTRGQQVTLRCSPKSGHDTVSWYQQALGQGPQFIFQYYEEEERQRGNFPDRFSGHQFPNYSSELNVNALLLGDSALYLCASSLGAGTEAFFGQGTRLTVV.

The chain couples TRBV30 to TRBJ1-2, with 7 bases matching TRBD1. CDR3 length equals 13 residues. The germline V gene encodes CDR1 GTSNPN and CDR2 SVGIG (reference sequence). V was clipped by 2 bases and J by 5 bases; unmatched bases: 5. CDR3 loop: CAWSPTGDYGYTF. The CDR3 region has the DNA TGTGCCTGGAGTCCCACAGGGGATTATGGCTACACCTTC.

In this sample, this clone turned up once. Other DNA sequences in the same sample also yield this CDR3. This sequence joins TRBV7-2 and TRBJ1-1; D not certain. CDR1 and CDR2 (germline): SGHTA, FQGNSA. Trimming cost V 6 bases and J 2 bases, with 10 bases left between them. There are 13 residues in the CDR3. CDR3 DNA: TGTGCCAGCAGTCTAGGGTCTAACACTGAAGCTTTCTTT. Translation: CASSLGSNTEAFF.

Here the CDR3 reads CASSQVGVDYGYTF. The CDR3 nucleotides are TGCGCCAGCAGCCAAGTTGGGGTGGACTATGGCTACACCTTC. The V gene is TRBV4-1, the J gene TRBJ1-2; no firm D call. The germline CDR1 and CDR2 sequences are MGHRA and YSYEKL. V was shortened by 1 base and J by 3 bases, with 9 bases between the two germline ends. The CDR3 runs 14 residues.

The CDR3 spells CASSLAGIRGQAPEQYF. DNA of the CDR3: TGCGCCAGCAGCTTGGCCGGTATTCGCGGACAGGCACCAGAGCAGTACTTC. V gene TRBV5-1 combines with J gene TRBJ2-7, with 7 bases that match TRBD1. Trimming cost V 0 bases and J 7 bases; bases outside gene matches: 16. This CDR3 is 17 amino acids long. The germline CDR1 and CDR2 sequences are SGHRS and YFSETQ.

This clone has a handful of counts. The genes are TRBV5-4 and TRBJ1-5; TRBD1 matches 8 bases. With 4 bases clipped from V and 7 bases from J, the junction kept 4 bases outside the gene matches. Looked up from germline, CDR1 is SGHNT and CDR2 is YYREEE (reference sequence). The CDR3 runs to 13 residues. Here the CDR3 reads CASSEGQAQPQHF. The CDR3 bases are TGTGCCAGCAGCGAGGGACAGGCCCAGCCCCAGCATTTT. Using reference TRBV5-4 and TRBJ1-5 for the parts outside the CDR3, the full variable domain is ETGVTQSPTHLIKTRGQQVTLRCSSQSGHNTVSWYQQALGQGPQFIFQYYREEENGRGNFPPRFSGLQFPNYSSELNVNALELDDSALYLCASSEGQAQPQHFGDGTRLSIL.

The chain's CDR3 is CASSEEVLAGFADEQYF. CDR3 DNA sequence: TGTGCCAGCAGTGAAGAGGTACTAGCGGGTTTCGCCGACGAGCAGTACTTC. This chain links TRBV6-1 with TRBJ2-7; 9 bases match TRBD2. The germline V gene encodes CDR1 MNHNS and CDR2 SASEGT. V was pared by 1 base and J by 5 bases, with 12 bases of the junction left unmatched. This CDR3 contains 17 residues.

The J gene is TRBJ2-5, the V gene TRBV12-5, with TRBD2 matching 11 bases. The CDR3 spans 16 residues. J lost 1 base, V lost 5 bases, and 6 bases had no gene match. Per germline, CDR1 LGHNT and CDR2 FRNRAP. CDR3 sequence (DNA): TGTGCTAGTGGTCTTATAGCGGGAGGGCGCCAAGAGACCCAGTACTTC. Its translation: CASGLIAGGRQETQYF. The whole variable domain, filled in from reference TRBV12-5 and TRBJ2-5, reads DARVTQTPRHKVTEMGQEVTMRCQPILGHNTVFWYRQTMMQGLELLAYFRNRAPLDDSGMPKDRFSAEMPDATLATLKIQPSEPRDSAVYFCASGLIAGGRQETQYFGPGTRLLVL.

The chain couples TRBV4-1 to TRBJ2-1, with 8 bases that match TRBD2. The ends lost 5 bases at V and 3 bases at J; junction bases unmatched: 9. Germline CDR1 MGHRA, CDR2 YSYEKL. The CDR3 has 16 amino acids. The CDR3 region is CASSSPGTSGYNEQFF. The DNA for the CDR3 is TGCGCCAGCAGCTCCCCCGGCACTAGCGGCTACAATGAGCAGTTCTTC.

This chain links TRBV30 with TRBJ2-4, with D perhaps assigned TRBD1 or TRBD2 (5 bases each). Germline V lookup: CDR1 GTSNPN, CDR2 SVGIG (reference sequence). CDR3 length: 14 amino acids. The germline V and J ends were trimmed by 0 bases and 3 bases, with 9 bases remaining between them. The CDR3 region has the DNA TGTGCCTGGAGTGTCAGTGGGGGCAAAAACATTCAGTACTTC. Translating it yields CAWSVSGGKNIQYF.

The chain carries TRBV6-1 and TRBJ1-1; 7 bases match TRBD1. This CDR3 has 18 residues. Germline CDR1 MNHNS, CDR2 SASEGT. V shed 4 bases and J 0 bases; nucleotides not matched to a gene: 14. In DNA form, the CDR3 reads TGTGCCAGCAGTGGAGAGGGGGCGATGCGAGTCGTGAACACTGAAGCTTTCTTT. Its protein product is CASSGEGAMRVVNTEAFF.

V is TRBV19 and J is TRBJ2-5, with D maybe TRBD2 (7 bases). The germline V gene encodes CDR1 LNHDA and CDR2 SQIVND (reference sequence). This CDR3 spans 15 amino acids. The germline V and J ends were trimmed by 0 bases and 5 bases, with 13 bases remaining between them. Here the CDR3 reads CASSIDRGGSETQYF. The CDR3 nucleotides read TGTGCCAGTAGTATAGATCGCGGGGGCTCGGAGACCCAGTACTTC.

The chain has TRBV7-8 and TRBJ2-5; 8 bases map to TRBD2. Germline-derived CDR1 and CDR2 are SGHVS and FQNEAQ. The CDR3 covers 14 residues. With 4 bases clipped from V and 5 bases from J, the junction kept 6 bases outside the gene matches. The CDR3 nucleotides are TGTGCCAGCAGCTCCGGGAGGGTGAGGGAGACCCAGTACTTC. As protein: CASSSGRVRETQYF.

CDR3 nucleotides: TGTGCCAGCAGTCGCTACTACAATGAGCAGTTCTTC. This gives the protein CASSRYYNEQFF. This chain connects TRBV27 to TRBJ2-1; no clear D. The CDR3 runs 12 residues. The germline V gene encodes CDR1 MNHEY and CDR2 SMNVEV (reference sequence). V was clipped by 5 bases and J by 3 bases, with 5 bases between them.

The chain uses TRBV2 and TRBJ2-2; tentative D call: TRBD1 (7 bases). In germline, CDR1 is SNHLY, CDR2 FYNNEI. CDR3 length: 16 amino acids. The germline V and J ends were trimmed by 5 bases and 3 bases, with 16 bases remaining between them. The CDR3 DNA reads TGTGCCAGCAGTCCCCGGAGCAGGGGGGACACCGGGGAGCTGTTTTTT. This codes for CASSPRSRGDTGELFF.

The V call is TRBV11-2, the J call TRBJ2-7; TRBD2 aligns across 9 bases. V shed 2 bases, J shed 12 bases, and the junction held 8 bases outside the gene matches. Germline assignment: CDR1 SGHAT and CDR2 FQNNGV. The CDR3 runs to 13 residues. The CDR3 region has the DNA TGTGCCAGCAGCTTATATGGGGCGGGAGGGCCGTACTTC. This sequence encodes CASSLYGAGGPYF.

The chain employs TRBV7-2 and TRBJ2-7; D might be TRBD1 (6 bases). CDR1 SGHTA and CDR2 FQGNSA come from the germline V gene. Between the trimmed V and J ends, which lost 4 bases and 4 bases, there was a span of 17 bases. CDR3 length equals 15 residues. The CDR3 region is CASSSGGGGRYEQYF. CDR3 in DNA: TGTGCCAGCAGCTCAGGCGGTGGGGGCAGGTACGAGCAGTACTTC.

The chain is built from TRBV27 and TRBJ1-5; tentatively, D is TRBD1 (5 bases). The CDR3 extends over 13 amino acids. The V gene lost 6 bases and the J gene lost 3 bases, with 9 bases spanning the gap. In germline, CDR1 is MNHEY, CDR2 SMNVEV (reference sequence). The CDR3 DNA sequence: TGTGCCAGCAGCGACAGACCCAATCAGCCCCAGCATTTT. Translated: CASSDRPNQPQHF.

As DNA, the CDR3 is TGTGCCAGCAGCGCGCCGGGACAGCAAGAGACCCAGTACTTC. This gives the protein CASSAPGQQETQYF. V is TRBV9 and J is TRBJ2-5, with TRBD1 identical over 7 bases. The germline V gene has CDR1 SGDLS and CDR2 YYNGEE. This CDR3 comprises 14 residues. V lost 3 bases and J lost 2; bases outside the gene matches: 4.

The chain recombines TRBV21-1 with TRBJ1-1; the table gives TRBD1 as D, unverified against the DNA. TRBV21-1 counts as a pseudogene. This CDR3 region has 20 residues. CDR3 sequence (DNA): TGTGCCAGCAGCGGCCCGGGACAGGGGTACCATCTCCCTATGAACACTGAAGCTTTCTTT. This codes for CASSGPGQGYHLPMNTEAFF.

The V and J genes are TRBV4-1 and TRBJ2-7; 13 bases map to TRBD2. V lost 3 bases, J lost 0 bases, and 5 bases stayed unmatched. CDR1 is MGHRA, CDR2 YSYEKL, per germline. CDR3 size: 17 residues. The CDR3 DNA reads TGCGCCAGCAGCCACCCGGGACTAGCGGGATCCTCCTACGAGCAGTACTTC. It codes for CASSHPGLAGSSYEQYF.

The rearrangement joins TRBV10-1 to TRBJ2-7; D perhaps matches TRBD2 (6 bases). The ends were cut back, 0 bases at V and 2 bases at J, with 20 bases in the middle. This CDR3 is 18 amino acids long. Germline V gives CDR1 WNHNN, CDR2 SYGVQD (reference sequence). DNA of the CDR3: TGCGCCAGCAGTGAGTCGACACGGAGGTCGGGGGTCCCCTACGAGCAGTACTTC. Its translation: CASSESTRRSGVPYEQYF.

The chain carries TRBV27 and TRBJ1-2, with a weak D call TRBD1 (5 bases). This CDR3 comprises 11 residues. The V and J ends lost 6 bases and 6 bases respectively, with 8 bases between them. CDR1 MNHEY and CDR2 SMNVEV come from the germline V gene (reference sequence). The CDR3 DNA reads TGTGCCAGCAGCTCGGGGGATGGCTACACCTTC. Protein product: CASSSGDGYTF.

V and J are TRBV19 and TRBJ1-1; TRBD1 might be the D (5 bases). V gave up 5 bases and J gave up 7 bases, with 11 bases separating them. Germline loops: CDR1 LNHDA, CDR2 SQIVND (reference sequence). This CDR3 has 12 residues. DNA for the CDR3: TGTGCCAGTAGTCCCGGGGGGAATGAAGCTTTCTTT. The encoded protein is CASSPGGNEAFF.

The gene calls are TRBV19 and TRBJ2-7; TRBD2 agrees at 11 bases. CDR1 and CDR2 (germline): LNHDA, SQIVND (reference sequence). After removal of 5 bases from V and 2 bases from J, the junction contained 5 bases not matched to a gene. The CDR3 totals 15 residues. CDR3 coding DNA: TGTGCCAGTAGTTGGGGGACTAGCGGCCCCTACGAGCAGTACTTC. Its protein product is CASSWGTSGPYEQYF.

The chain joins TRBV23-1 to TRBJ2-7, with no clear D. TRBV23-1 counts as an open reading frame of uncertain function. Trimming removed 11 bases from V and 6 bases from J, with 11 bases in between. This CDR3 comprises 10 residues. CDR3 bases: TGCGCCCGCGGAGTGTGCGAGCAGTACTTC. Translated: CARGVCEQYF.